Presented here are 4 T cell receptor beta chains from one specimen sequenced in a study of tumor-infiltrating lymphocytes in primary liver carcinoma. A primer in the constant region served to generate TCR beta cDNA from around 500 ng of total RNA. For TCR beta, libraries were produced by three nested multiplex PCR rounds using slightly modified ARM-PCR. For around 10 cycles apiece, the opening two PCR rounds ran with TRBV1-TRBV30 forward primers and a C-beta reverse primer. TCRdb analysed the multiplex PCR reads with MiXCR anew, one entry per CDR3 protein. Among approximately 320,000 distinct CDR3 sequences listed, 45% to 70% were seen once. Germline DNA was also extracted, and blood RNA derived from unsorted whole blood. What was sequenced was peripheral blood. Every receptor here comes from a woman in her 30s with primary liver carcinoma and hepatitis B virus infection.

The chain joins TRBV6-5 to TRBJ2-7, with 11 bases lining up with TRBD1. V lost 7 bases and J lost 0; bases outside the gene matches: 5. The V gene's germline CDR1 is MNHEY and CDR2 SVGAGI. The CDR3 sequence is 15 residues long. The CDR3 nucleotides are TGTGCCAGCATGCCCGGGACAGGGGGCTCCTACGAGCAGTACTTC. Translation: CASMPGTGGSYEQYF.

This clonotype is a singleton in its sample. A much larger clone lies a single base off, so this may be a read error. The chain combines TRBV10-3 with TRBJ1-1; D is uncertain. CDR3 length equals 16 residues. V shed 5 bases and J shed 3 bases, with 19 bases lying between them. The germline V gene has CDR1 ENHRY and CDR2 SYGVKD. In DNA form, the CDR3 reads TGTGCCATCAGTCCAGGTGTAGGTTCAGCGGACACTGAAGCTTTCTTT. This sequence encodes CAISPGVGSADTEAFF.

Regarding this clonotype: Given a much more abundant clone one base away, this may be a read error. The rearrangement links TRBV12-3 or TRBV12-4 to TRBJ2-4; D call uncertain. The CDR3 has 14 amino acids. The CDR3 region is CAGSSAGAKNIQYF. The CDR3 DNA is TGTGCCGGCAGTTCCGCCGGGGCCAAAAACATTCAGTACTTC.

Concerning this clonotype: At one end the junction does not follow the germline gene, possibly because of a read error. The V gene is TRBV11-2, the J gene TRBJ2-3, with D hard to call. The CDR3 loop spans 15 amino acids. Germline CDR1 SGHAT, CDR2 FQNNGV. The chain's CDR3 is CSSSLHGRSTDTQYF. The DNA for the CDR3 is TGTTCCAGCAGCTTACACGGTAGAAGCACAGATACGCAGTATTTT.